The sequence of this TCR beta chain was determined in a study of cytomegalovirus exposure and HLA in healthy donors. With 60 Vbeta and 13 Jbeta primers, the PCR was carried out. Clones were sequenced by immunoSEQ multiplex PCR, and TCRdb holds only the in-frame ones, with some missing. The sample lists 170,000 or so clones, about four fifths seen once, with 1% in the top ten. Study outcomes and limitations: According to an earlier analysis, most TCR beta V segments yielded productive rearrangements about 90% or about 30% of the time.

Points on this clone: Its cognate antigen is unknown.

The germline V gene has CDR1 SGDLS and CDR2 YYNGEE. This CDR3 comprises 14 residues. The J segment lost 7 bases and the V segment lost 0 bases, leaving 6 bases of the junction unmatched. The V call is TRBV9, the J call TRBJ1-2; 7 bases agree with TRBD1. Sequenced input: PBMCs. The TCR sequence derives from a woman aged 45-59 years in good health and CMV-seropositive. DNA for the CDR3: TGTGCCAGCAGCGTAGCAGCAGGGGGATCTGGCTACACCTTC. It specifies CASSVAAGGSGYTF.